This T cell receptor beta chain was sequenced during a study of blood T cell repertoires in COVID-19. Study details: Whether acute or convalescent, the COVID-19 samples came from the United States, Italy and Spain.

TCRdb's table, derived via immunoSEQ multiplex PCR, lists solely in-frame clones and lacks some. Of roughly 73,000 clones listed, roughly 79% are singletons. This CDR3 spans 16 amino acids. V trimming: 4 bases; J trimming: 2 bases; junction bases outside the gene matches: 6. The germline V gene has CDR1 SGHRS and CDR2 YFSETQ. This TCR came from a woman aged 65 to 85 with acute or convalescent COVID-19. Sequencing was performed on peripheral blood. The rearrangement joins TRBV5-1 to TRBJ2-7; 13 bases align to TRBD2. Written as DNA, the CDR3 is TGCGCCAGCAGCCCTGCGGGACTAGCGGGGACCTACGAGCAGTACTTC. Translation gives CASSPAGLAGTYEQYF.